A selection of T cell receptor beta chains follows, all from one sample in a study of T cell responses to AZD1222 COVID-19 vaccine. The protocol was immunoSEQ multiplex PCR, while the TCRdb copy is restricted to in-frame clones and leaves out a portion. This sample has some 140,000 clones, with roughly 90% found just once. Sequencing used peripheral blood, obtained on day 0 of AZD1222 vaccination. The source is an adult in good health. CDR3s include the opening cysteine and the closing phenylalanine or tryptophan. Each record gives: J gene, CDR3 length, D gene, V gene, clone size, CDR3 protein, CDR3 DNA. D genes are given only for firm matches. Clone size is not always given. Where it is, it says once, few, many or a class for expanded clones.

J gene: TRBJ2-7
CDR3 length: 14
D gene: TRBD1
V gene: TRBV30
clone size: -
CDR3 protein: CAWTRQGSYYEQYF
CDR3 DNA: TGTGCCTGGACTAGACAGGGGTCTTACTACGAGCAGTACTTC

J gene: TRBJ2-7
CDR3 length: 18
D gene: TRBD2
V gene: TRBV6-2/TRBV6-3
clone size: -
CDR3 protein: CASSYSNLAGSFSYEQYF
CDR3 DNA: TGTGCCAGCAGTTACTCGAATCTAGCGGGAAGTTTCTCCTACGAGCAGTACTTC

J gene: TRBJ1-5
CDR3 length: 14
D gene: TRBD1
V gene: TRBV5-1
clone size: -
CDR3 protein: CASSEGAYNQPQHF
CDR3 DNA: TGCGCCAGTTCGGAGGGGGCTTACAATCAGCCCCAGCATTTT

J gene: TRBJ2-3
CDR3 length: 20
D gene: TRBD2
V gene: TRBV6-4
clone size: once
CDR3 protein: CASSGYNSGRALISTDTQYF
CDR3 DNA: TGTGCCAGCAGTGGTTACAATAGCGGGAGGGCTTTAATTAGCACAGATACGCAGTATTTT

J gene: TRBJ2-1
CDR3 length: 14
D gene: TRBD2
V gene: TRBV5-4
clone size: -
CDR3 protein: CASSFEREGNEQFF
CDR3 DNA: TGTGCCAGCAGCTTCGAGCGGGAGGGCAATGAGCAGTTCTTC

J gene: TRBJ2-3
CDR3 length: 14
D gene: -
V gene: TRBV19
clone size: -
CDR3 protein: CASSISGSTDTQYF
CDR3 DNA: TGTGCCAGTAGTATCAGCGGGAGCACAGATACGCAGTATTTT

J gene: TRBJ1-3
CDR3 length: 16
D gene: TRBD1
V gene: TRBV28
clone size: -
CDR3 protein: CASSGRDRDASGTIYF
CDR3 DNA: TGTGCCAGCAGCGGCCGGGACAGGGATGCCTCTGGCACCATATATTTT

J gene: TRBJ2-3
CDR3 length: 17
D gene: TRBD2
V gene: TRBV27
clone size: -
CDR3 protein: CASSFLSSGGSTDTQYF
CDR3 DNA: TGTGCCAGCAGTTTCCTCTCTAGCGGGGGGAGCACAGATACGCAGTATTTT

J gene: TRBJ2-7
CDR3 length: 14
D gene: -
V gene: TRBV6-5
clone size: -
CDR3 protein: CASRMTGTAVEQYF
CDR3 DNA: TGTGCCAGCAGGATGACAGGGACTGCAGTCGAGCAGTACTTC

J gene: TRBJ1-2
CDR3 length: 13
D gene: TRBD1
V gene: TRBV12-3/TRBV12-4
clone size: -
CDR3 protein: CASSLQGAYGYTF
CDR3 DNA: TGTGCCAGCAGTCTACAGGGGGCTTATGGCTACACCTTC

J gene: TRBJ1-2
CDR3 length: 12
D gene: TRBD1
V gene: TRBV29-1
clone size: -
CDR3 protein: CSVRDRVYGYTF
CDR3 DNA: TGCAGCGTTAGGGACAGGGTATATGGCTACACCTTC

J gene: TRBJ1-3
CDR3 length: 15
D gene: TRBD1
V gene: TRBV9
clone size: -
CDR3 protein: CASSPRTGGFNTIYF
CDR3 DNA: TGTGCCAGCAGCCCCCGGACAGGGGGGTTTAACACCATATATTTT

J gene: TRBJ2-3
CDR3 length: 11
D gene: -
V gene: TRBV6-5
clone size: -
CDR3 protein: CASSYKDTQYF
CDR3 DNA: TGTGCCAGCAGTTACAAAGATACGCAGTATTTT

J gene: TRBJ1-2
CDR3 length: 15
D gene: -
V gene: TRBV19
clone size: -
CDR3 protein: CASKLAQPSDYGYTF
CDR3 DNA: TGTGCCAGTAAACTAGCACAGCCCAGCGACTATGGCTACACCTTC

J gene: TRBJ2-3
CDR3 length: 15
D gene: -
V gene: TRBV4-3
clone size: -
CDR3 protein: CASSRATGSTDTQYF
CDR3 DNA: TGCGCCAGCAGTAGAGCCACCGGGAGCACAGATACGCAGTATTTT

J gene: TRBJ1-6
CDR3 length: 18
D gene: TRBD1
V gene: TRBV5-3
clone size: -
CDR3 protein: CARSVRDSKNSYNSPLHF
CDR3 DNA: TGTGCCAGAAGCGTCCGGGACAGTAAAAACTCCTATAATTCACCCCTCCACTTT

J gene: TRBJ2-4
CDR3 length: 13
D gene: TRBD2
V gene: TRBV27
clone size: -
CDR3 protein: CASRDTSGSIQYF
CDR3 DNA: TGTGCCAGCAGGGATACTAGCGGGAGCATTCAGTACTTC

J gene: TRBJ1-2
CDR3 length: 13
D gene: -
V gene: TRBV6-5
clone size: -
CDR3 protein: CASGATEADGYTF
CDR3 DNA: TGTGCCAGCGGGGCGACAGAGGCCGATGGCTACACCTTC

J gene: TRBJ2-7
CDR3 length: 11
D gene: -
V gene: TRBV6-4
clone size: -
CDR3 protein: CASASSYEQYF
CDR3 DNA: TGTGCCAGCGCCAGCTCCTACGAGCAGTACTTC

J gene: TRBJ2-5
CDR3 length: 15
D gene: TRBD2
V gene: TRBV7-9
clone size: -
CDR3 protein: CASSLVREGLETQYF
CDR3 DNA: TGTGCCAGCAGCTTAGTGCGGGAGGGCCTGGAGACCCAGTACTTC

J gene: TRBJ1-1
CDR3 length: 13
D gene: -
V gene: TRBV11-3
clone size: -
CDR3 protein: CASSFGPNTEAFF
CDR3 DNA: TGTGCCAGCAGCTTCGGCCCGAACACTGAAGCTTTCTTT

J gene: TRBJ1-1
CDR3 length: 14
D gene: TRBD1
V gene: TRBV19
clone size: -
CDR3 protein: CASTPTGAFTEAFF
CDR3 DNA: TGTGCCAGTACCCCGACAGGGGCATTCACTGAAGCTTTCTTT

J gene: TRBJ2-7
CDR3 length: 16
D gene: -
V gene: TRBV4-1
clone size: few
CDR3 protein: CASSHRQGTSLYEQYF
CDR3 DNA: TGCGCCAGCAGCCACAGACAGGGGACTAGTCTTTACGAGCAGTACTTC

J gene: TRBJ1-1
CDR3 length: 17
D gene: -
V gene: TRBV19
clone size: once
CDR3 protein: CASSIGGKQIMNTEAFF
CDR3 DNA: TGTGCCAGTAGTATAGGCGGCAAACAAATTATGAACACTGAAGCTTTCTTT

J gene: TRBJ1-2
CDR3 length: 15
D gene: -
V gene: TRBV10-3
clone size: -
CDR3 protein: CAISESEIFKRGYTF
CDR3 DNA: TGTGCCATCAGTGAGTCGGAAATTTTCAAGCGGGGCTACACCTTC

J gene: TRBJ2-2
CDR3 length: 15
D gene: -
V gene: TRBV7-3
clone size: -
CDR3 protein: CASSLQGPGSGELFF
CDR3 DNA: TGTGCCAGCAGTCTTCAGGGGCCCGGATCGGGGGAGCTGTTTTTT

J gene: TRBJ1-2
CDR3 length: 14
D gene: TRBD1
V gene: TRBV28
clone size: -
CDR3 protein: CATDGQGVNYGYTF
CDR3 DNA: TGTGCCACCGATGGACAGGGGGTAAACTATGGCTACACCTTC

J gene: TRBJ2-2
CDR3 length: 15
D gene: TRBD1
V gene: TRBV27
clone size: -
CDR3 protein: CASSFGQGATGELFF
CDR3 DNA: TGTGCCAGCAGTTTTGGACAGGGGGCGACCGGGGAGCTGTTTTTT

J gene: TRBJ2-7
CDR3 length: 13
D gene: -
V gene: TRBV4-1
clone size: few
CDR3 protein: CASSPLFLGEQYF
CDR3 DNA: TGCGCCAGCAGCCCTCTATTCTTGGGGGAGCAGTACTTC

J gene: TRBJ2-7
CDR3 length: 15
D gene: -
V gene: TRBV12-5
clone size: -
CDR3 protein: CASGLVLGGDYEQYF
CDR3 DNA: TGTGCTAGTGGTTTGGTACTGGGCGGTGACTACGAGCAGTACTTC

J gene: TRBJ2-7
CDR3 length: 13
D gene: -
V gene: TRBV5-1
clone size: -
CDR3 protein: CASSWDHSYEQYF
CDR3 DNA: TGCGCCAGCAGTTGGGACCATTCCTACGAGCAGTACTTC

J gene: TRBJ2-7
CDR3 length: 13
D gene: TRBD2
V gene: TRBV3-1/TRBV3-2
clone size: -
CDR3 protein: CASSHGTSGLGYF
CDR3 DNA: TGTGCCAGCAGCCACGGGACTAGCGGCCTGGGGTACTTC

J gene: TRBJ2-7
CDR3 length: 14
D gene: -
V gene: TRBV28
clone size: -
CDR3 protein: CASGRGLVNYEQYF
CDR3 DNA: TGTGCCAGCGGGCGGGGATTAGTGAATTACGAGCAGTACTTC

J gene: TRBJ1-1
CDR3 length: 15
D gene: TRBD1
V gene: TRBV5-1
clone size: few
CDR3 protein: CASSLRTGVFTEAFF
CDR3 DNA: TGCGCCAGCAGCTTACGGACAGGGGTATTCACTGAAGCTTTCTTT

J gene: TRBJ2-1
CDR3 length: 15
D gene: -
V gene: TRBV6-5
clone size: -
CDR3 protein: CASSYSKGNYNEQFF
CDR3 DNA: TGTGCCAGCAGTTACTCGAAAGGGAACTACAATGAGCAGTTCTTC

J gene: TRBJ2-2
CDR3 length: 16
D gene: TRBD2
V gene: TRBV12-5
clone size: -
CDR3 protein: CASGPGASGLDGELFF
CDR3 DNA: TGTGCTAGTGGCCCTGGGGCTAGCGGGTTGGACGGGGAGCTGTTTTTT

J gene: TRBJ2-1
CDR3 length: 11
D gene: -
V gene: TRBV2
clone size: -
CDR3 protein: CASPGIGEQFF
CDR3 DNA: TGTGCCAGCCCGGGTATCGGTGAGCAGTTCTTC

J gene: TRBJ2-1
CDR3 length: 17
D gene: TRBD2
V gene: TRBV9
clone size: -
CDR3 protein: CASSVLPAGGPRGEQFF
CDR3 DNA: TGTGCCAGCAGCGTACTTCCAGCGGGAGGGCCACGGGGGGAGCAGTTCTTC

J gene: TRBJ2-3
CDR3 length: 14
D gene: -
V gene: TRBV9
clone size: -
CDR3 protein: CASSVEGDTDTQYF
CDR3 DNA: TGTGCCAGCAGCGTAGAAGGCGACACAGATACGCAGTATTTT

J gene: TRBJ2-2
CDR3 length: 14
D gene: TRBD2
V gene: TRBV30
clone size: -
CDR3 protein: CAWSVTSGGGELFF
CDR3 DNA: TGTGCCTGGAGTGTTACTAGCGGGGGTGGGGAGCTGTTTTTT

J gene: TRBJ2-5
CDR3 length: 15
D gene: -
V gene: TRBV25-1
clone size: once
CDR3 protein: CASSPVGLDRETQYF
CDR3 DNA: TGTGCCAGCAGCCCAGTGGGGCTTGACCGAGAGACCCAGTACTTC